These T cell receptor beta chains were read from a single sample in a study of cytomegalovirus exposure and HLA in healthy donors. Clones were sequenced by immunoSEQ multiplex PCR, and TCRdb holds only the in-frame ones, with some missing. This table holds about 160,000 clones, around four fifths found once. The specimen sequenced was PBMCs. The origin of the receptors is a man aged 30-40 years in good health and CMV-seropositive. Each CDR3 is given with its conserved first and last residue. A D gene is named only where the DNA matches it firmly. Part of the rows lack a size; the others show once, few, many or a class for expanded clones.

clone size: once
J gene: TRBJ2-7
D gene: NA
V gene: TRBV7-7
CDR3 protein: CASSPTLARIHEQYF
CDR3 DNA: TGTGCTAGCAGCCCAACTCTTGCCAGGATCCACGAGCAGTACTTC

clone size: once
J gene: TRBJ2-7
D gene: TRBD1
V gene: TRBV4-3
CDR3 protein: CASSQHALQGADEQYF
CDR3 DNA: TGCGCCAGCAGCCAACACGCCTTACAGGGGGCGGATGAGCAGTACTTC

clone size: NA
J gene: TRBJ1-2
D gene: NA
V gene: TRBV4-3
CDR3 protein: CASSQASGDGYTF
CDR3 DNA: TGCGCCAGCAGCCAGGCTTCAGGGGACGGCTACACCTTC

clone size: once
J gene: TRBJ2-3
D gene: TRBD1
V gene: TRBV5-1
CDR3 protein: CASSLGQGIDTQYF
CDR3 DNA: TGCGCCAGCAGCTTGGGACAGGGAATAGATACGCAGTATTTT

clone size: NA
J gene: TRBJ2-5
D gene: NA
V gene: TRBV5-1
CDR3 protein: CASSAISTETQYF
CDR3 DNA: TGCGCCAGCAGCGCCATCAGTACAGAGACCCAGTACTTC

clone size: NA
J gene: TRBJ2-5
D gene: TRBD1
V gene: TRBV18
CDR3 protein: CASSIQGSQETQYF
CDR3 DNA: TGTGCCAGCTCAATACAGGGGAGCCAAGAGACCCAGTACTTC

clone size: few
J gene: TRBJ2-1
D gene: TRBD2
V gene: TRBV5-6
CDR3 protein: CASSLGNGGVVFF
CDR3 DNA: TGTGCCAGCAGCTTGGGTAACGGGGGGGTTGTATTCTTC

clone size: NA
J gene: TRBJ1-1
D gene: NA
V gene: TRBV27
CDR3 protein: CASSFGQEAFF
CDR3 DNA: TGTGCCAGCAGTTTTGGGCAAGAAGCTTTCTTT

clone size: NA
J gene: TRBJ2-1
D gene: NA
V gene: TRBV5-1
CDR3 protein: CASSLAAAGGYNEQFF
CDR3 DNA: TGCGCCAGCAGCTTGGCCGCAGCGGGTGGCTACAATGAGCAGTTCTTC

clone size: NA
J gene: TRBJ1-4
D gene: TRBD1
V gene: TRBV7-9
CDR3 protein: CASSLGTGLGEKLFF
CDR3 DNA: TGTGCCAGCAGCTTAGGGACAGGGTTGGGTGAAAAACTGTTTTTT

clone size: few
J gene: TRBJ1-1
D gene: NA
V gene: TRBV4-2
CDR3 protein: CASSPGLTNTEAFF
CDR3 DNA: TGTGCCAGCAGCCCCGGACTAACGAACACTGAAGCTTTCTTT

clone size: NA
J gene: TRBJ2-7
D gene: NA
V gene: TRBV13
CDR3 protein: CASSLGPRTYEQYF
CDR3 DNA: TGTGCCAGCAGCTTGGGCCCCCGGACCTACGAGCAGTACTTC

clone size: NA
J gene: TRBJ2-5
D gene: TRBD1
V gene: TRBV4-1
CDR3 protein: CASSQASRTGGETQYF
CDR3 DNA: TGCGCCAGCAGCCAAGCGTCTCGGACAGGGGGGGAGACCCAGTACTTC

clone size: NA
J gene: TRBJ1-2
D gene: TRBD1
V gene: TRBV7-2
CDR3 protein: CASSFSGGINYGYTF
CDR3 DNA: TGTGCCAGCAGCTTTTCAGGGGGAATTAACTATGGCTACACCTTC

clone size: once
J gene: TRBJ2-7
D gene: TRBD2
V gene: TRBV7-6
CDR3 protein: CASSGTSGGAEEQYF
CDR3 DNA: TGTGCCAGCAGCGGGACTAGCGGGGGGGCGGAAGAGCAGTACTTC

clone size: NA
J gene: TRBJ2-3
D gene: TRBD2
V gene: TRBV27
CDR3 protein: CASSLLIAGSTDTQYF
CDR3 DNA: TGTGCCAGCAGTTTATTGATAGCGGGGTCCACAGATACGCAGTATTTT

clone size: NA
J gene: TRBJ2-1
D gene: NA
V gene: TRBV6-5
CDR3 protein: CASARGMNEQFF
CDR3 DNA: TGTGCCAGCGCTCGGGGGATGAATGAGCAGTTCTTC

clone size: NA
J gene: TRBJ2-7
D gene: NA
V gene: TRBV29-1
CDR3 protein: CSVEEDLGTYSYEQYF
CDR3 DNA: TGCAGCGTTGAAGAGGACCTAGGGACTTACTCCTACGAGCAGTACTTC

clone size: NA
J gene: TRBJ2-1
D gene: TRBD2
V gene: TRBV7-7
CDR3 protein: CASSIGLAGAGNEQFF
CDR3 DNA: TGTGCTAGCAGCATCGGACTAGCGGGGGCGGGGAATGAGCAGTTCTTC

clone size: NA
J gene: TRBJ1-5
D gene: NA
V gene: TRBV6-5
CDR3 protein: CASKGGGNQPQHF
CDR3 DNA: TGTGCCAGTAAAGGCGGGGGCAATCAGCCCCAGCATTTT

clone size: NA
J gene: TRBJ1-4
D gene: NA
V gene: TRBV6-6
CDR3 protein: CASSSAVATNEKLFF
CDR3 DNA: TGTGCCAGCAGTTCCGCAGTTGCAACTAATGAAAAACTGTTTTTT

clone size: few
J gene: TRBJ1-6
D gene: NA
V gene: TRBV18
CDR3 protein: CASSPRGGGSPLHF
CDR3 DNA: TGTGCCAGCTCACCAAGGGGCGGTGGGTCACCCCTCCACTTT

clone size: NA
J gene: TRBJ1-6
D gene: TRBD1
V gene: TRBV4-3
CDR3 protein: CASSPGQGANSPLHF
CDR3 DNA: TGCGCCAGCAGCCCGGGACAGGGGGCAAACTCACCCCTCCACTTT

clone size: NA
J gene: TRBJ1-4
D gene: NA
V gene: TRBV5-1
CDR3 protein: CASSYNDGSNEKLFF
CDR3 DNA: TGCGCCAGCAGCTATAACGACGGGTCTAATGAAAAACTGTTTTTT

clone size: NA
J gene: TRBJ1-5
D gene: NA
V gene: TRBV5-1
CDR3 protein: CASSLQGGNQPQHF
CDR3 DNA: TGCGCCAGCAGCCTTCAGGGTGGCAATCAGCCCCAGCATTTT

clone size: NA
J gene: TRBJ1-5
D gene: TRBD1
V gene: TRBV5-8
CDR3 protein: CASSSPRQGGNQPQHF
CDR3 DNA: TGTGCCAGCAGCTCGCCTAGACAGGGGGGCAATCAGCCCCAGCATTTT

clone size: NA
J gene: TRBJ1-5
D gene: NA
V gene: TRBV18
CDR3 protein: CASSPLSGDQPQHF
CDR3 DNA: TGTGCCAGCTCACCACTTTCAGGGGACCAGCCCCAGCATTTT

clone size: NA
J gene: TRBJ2-3
D gene: NA
V gene: TRBV9
CDR3 protein: CASSLLGGAADTQYF
CDR3 DNA: TGTGCCAGCAGCTTGCTTGGCGGGGCGGCAGATACGCAGTATTTT

clone size: NA
J gene: TRBJ2-5
D gene: TRBD2
V gene: TRBV2
CDR3 protein: CASSGLAGGEGTQYF
CDR3 DNA: TGTGCCAGCAGTGGACTAGCGGGGGGCGAGGGGACCCAGTACTTC

clone size: NA
J gene: TRBJ1-2
D gene: NA
V gene: TRBV4-3
CDR3 protein: CASSQDPFIQAYGYTF
CDR3 DNA: TGCGCCAGCAGCCAAGATCCCTTTATACAGGCTTATGGCTACACCTTC

clone size: NA
J gene: TRBJ1-1
D gene: NA
V gene: TRBV7-6
CDR3 protein: CASSLEAGNTEAFF
CDR3 DNA: TGTGCCAGCAGCTTAGAAGCGGGGAACACTGAAGCTTTCTTT

clone size: few
J gene: TRBJ2-7
D gene: NA
V gene: TRBV7-3
CDR3 protein: CASSLDPTGEQYF
CDR3 DNA: TGTGCCAGCAGCTTAGACCCGACAGGCGAGCAGTACTTC

clone size: NA
J gene: TRBJ2-3
D gene: NA
V gene: TRBV14
CDR3 protein: CASSHRLEVSTDTQYF
CDR3 DNA: TGTGCCAGCAGCCACCGACTAGAAGTCTCCACAGATACGCAGTATTTT

clone size: NA
J gene: TRBJ2-7
D gene: TRBD1
V gene: TRBV13
CDR3 protein: CASSPGGSYEQYF
CDR3 DNA: TGTGCCAGCAGCCCAGGGGGCTCCTACGAGCAGTACTTC

clone size: NA
J gene: TRBJ1-2
D gene: TRBD1
V gene: TRBV18
CDR3 protein: CASSHVPRQKTGDYGYTF
CDR3 DNA: TGTGCCAGCTCACACGTACCTCGGCAAAAGACAGGGGACTATGGCTACACCTTC

clone size: NA
J gene: TRBJ2-2
D gene: TRBD1
V gene: TRBV5-1
CDR3 protein: CASSLARGPNTGELFF
CDR3 DNA: TGCGCCAGCAGCTTGGCCAGGGGGCCGAACACCGGGGAGCTGTTTTTT

clone size: few
J gene: TRBJ1-1
D gene: NA
V gene: TRBV19
CDR3 protein: CASGGSQGTEAFF
CDR3 DNA: TGTGCCAGTGGCGGTTCTCAGGGCACTGAAGCTTTCTTT

clone size: NA
J gene: TRBJ2-3
D gene: NA
V gene: TRBV10-3
CDR3 protein: CAISERYTDTQYF
CDR3 DNA: TGTGCCATCAGTGAACGGTACACAGATACGCAGTATTTT

clone size: NA
J gene: TRBJ1-5
D gene: TRBD1
V gene: TRBV4-1
CDR3 protein: CASSQSGTGGFYSNQPQHF
CDR3 DNA: TGCGCCAGCAGCCAGTCCGGGACAGGGGGTTTTTATAGCAATCAGCCCCAGCATTTT

clone size: NA
J gene: TRBJ1-5
D gene: NA
V gene: TRBV6-5
CDR3 protein: CASSYQINQPQHF
CDR3 DNA: TGTGCCAGCAGTTACCAGATCAATCAGCCCCAGCATTTT

clone size: NA
J gene: TRBJ2-7
D gene: TRBD2
V gene: TRBV19
CDR3 protein: CASSISGTSGYYEQYF
CDR3 DNA: TGTGCCAGTAGTATATCAGGGACTAGCGGATACTACGAGCAGTACTTC

clone size: NA
J gene: TRBJ1-2
D gene: TRBD1
V gene: TRBV5-4
CDR3 protein: CASSTWTGGGYTF
CDR3 DNA: TGTGCCAGCAGCACCTGGACAGGTGGGGGCTACACCTTC

clone size: NA
J gene: TRBJ1-1
D gene: NA
V gene: TRBV7-3
CDR3 protein: CASSGGGTEAFF
CDR3 DNA: TGTGCCAGCAGCGGTGGAGGCACTGAAGCTTTCTTT

clone size: once
J gene: TRBJ1-3
D gene: NA
V gene: TRBV29-1
CDR3 protein: CSVASSGNTIYF
CDR3 DNA: TGCAGCGTTGCCAGCTCTGGAAACACCATATATTTT

clone size: NA
J gene: TRBJ1-1
D gene: NA
V gene: TRBV5-1
CDR3 protein: CASSFTGPNTEAFF
CDR3 DNA: TGCGCCAGCAGCTTCACAGGGCCGAACACTGAAGCTTTCTTT

clone size: NA
J gene: TRBJ2-2
D gene: TRBD2
V gene: TRBV14
CDR3 protein: CASSRRGENTGELFF
CDR3 DNA: TGTGCCAGCAGCCGACGGGGGGAGAACACCGGGGAGCTGTTTTTT

clone size: NA
J gene: TRBJ2-1
D gene: TRBD2
V gene: TRBV7-8
CDR3 protein: CASGLTSGAYNEQFF
CDR3 DNA: TGTGCCAGCGGGCTGACTAGCGGGGCGTACAATGAGCAGTTCTTC

clone size: NA
J gene: TRBJ1-2
D gene: TRBD1
V gene: TRBV7-9
CDR3 protein: CAIQGDRGGYTF
CDR3 DNA: TGTGCCATCCAGGGGGACAGGGGGGGCTACACCTTC

clone size: once
J gene: TRBJ2-3
D gene: TRBD1
V gene: TRBV6-4
CDR3 protein: CASSEVRDRESTDTQYF
CDR3 DNA: TGTGCCAGCAGTGAAGTCCGGGACAGGGAGAGCACAGATACGCAGTATTTT

clone size: NA
J gene: TRBJ1-6
D gene: TRBD1
V gene: TRBV5-4
CDR3 protein: CANSRTGDNSPLHF
CDR3 DNA: TGTGCCAACAGCCGGACAGGGGATAATTCACCCCTCCACTTT

clone size: once
J gene: TRBJ2-7
D gene: TRBD1
V gene: TRBV5-4
CDR3 protein: CASSETGASYEQYF
CDR3 DNA: TGTGCCAGCAGCGAGACAGGGGCCTCCTACGAGCAGTACTTC

clone size: NA
J gene: TRBJ2-3
D gene: NA
V gene: TRBV9
CDR3 protein: CASSPQGPPSSSDTQYF
CDR3 DNA: TGTGCCAGCAGCCCCCAGGGTCCCCCCTCTTCGTCAGATACGCAGTATTTT

clone size: NA
J gene: TRBJ2-7
D gene: TRBD2
V gene: TRBV5-4
CDR3 protein: CASSLATSGEQYF
CDR3 DNA: TGTGCCAGCAGCTTGGCCACTAGCGGAGAGCAGTACTTC

clone size: NA
J gene: TRBJ1-5
D gene: TRBD1
V gene: TRBV4-2
CDR3 protein: CASSQDPSGGLSNQPQHF
CDR3 DNA: TGTGCCAGCAGCCAAGATCCATCAGGGGGTCTTAGCAATCAGCCCCAGCATTTT

clone size: NA
J gene: TRBJ1-6
D gene: NA
V gene: TRBV19
CDR3 protein: CASSPALDNSPLHF
CDR3 DNA: TGTGCCAGTAGTCCCGCACTGGATAATTCACCCCTCCACTTT

clone size: NA
J gene: TRBJ2-5
D gene: NA
V gene: TRBV4-1
CDR3 protein: CASSDRQNQETQYF
CDR3 DNA: TGCGCCAGCAGCGATCGTCAGAACCAAGAGACCCAGTACTTC

clone size: NA
J gene: TRBJ2-5
D gene: TRBD1
V gene: TRBV10-2
CDR3 protein: CASSDLFNRGGETQYF
CDR3 DNA: TGCGCCAGCAGTGATTTATTCAACAGGGGTGGAGAGACCCAGTACTTC

clone size: NA
J gene: TRBJ1-2
D gene: TRBD1
V gene: TRBV7-3
CDR3 protein: CASSSPGGYGYTF
CDR3 DNA: TGTGCCAGCAGCTCTCCAGGGGGCTATGGCTACACCTTC

clone size: NA
J gene: TRBJ1-4
D gene: NA
V gene: TRBV5-1
CDR3 protein: CASKEERSNEKLFF
CDR3 DNA: TGCGCCAGCAAGGAGGAAAGGTCTAATGAAAAACTGTTTTTT